This T cell receptor (beta chain) is drawn from a study of OX40 agonist ivuxolimab in advanced cancers. Overall study context: Hepatocellular carcinoma, melanoma, renal cell or head and neck cancer occurred in dose-escalation patients.

Some clones are missing from TCRdb's copy, which holds only in-frame ones; the method was immunoSEQ multiplex PCR. The sample shows approximately 94,000 clones, around 91% of them seen only once. Study-level findings and limits: The study did not work out the antigen specificity of the expanded peripheral T cells. Mean expanded clone counts were higher in CD8+ than CD4+ T cells. Also present in some nonresponders was a low level of normalized T-cell clonal expansion.

As concerns this clone: The antigen remains undetermined.

The CDR3 contains 14 residues. Trimming took 4 bases from V and 7 from J; bases not matched to a gene: 5. Germline loops: CDR1 MGHRA, CDR2 YSYEKL. The V call is TRBV4-1, the J call TRBJ2-7, with 12 bases lining up with TRBD2. The receptor's source is an adult with an advanced solid tumor such as melanoma, head and neck, liver or kidney cancer. The material was CD4+ or CD8+ T cells sorted from blood, obtained in a trial of the OX40 agonist ivuxolimab. CDR3 protein: CASSPLAGGKEQYF. CDR3 nucleotides: TGCGCCAGCAGCCCACTAGCGGGAGGTAAAGAGCAGTACTTC.